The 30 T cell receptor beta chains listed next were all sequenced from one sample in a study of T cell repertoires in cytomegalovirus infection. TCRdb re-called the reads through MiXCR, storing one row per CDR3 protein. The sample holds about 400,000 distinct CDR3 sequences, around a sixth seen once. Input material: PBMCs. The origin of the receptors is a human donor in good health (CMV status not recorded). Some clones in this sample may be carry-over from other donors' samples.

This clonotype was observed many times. The CDR3 bases are TGTGCCAGCAGCTCCGGGGGGCTGGGGGAAAAACTGTTTTTT. It translates to CASSSGGLGEKLFF. The rearrangement links TRBV7-9 to TRBJ1-4; TRBD1 is a possible D gene (6 bases). The germline V gene has CDR1 SEHNR and CDR2 FQNEAQ (reference sequence). V was clipped by 4 bases and J by 8 bases, with 14 bases between them. This CDR3 region has 14 residues.

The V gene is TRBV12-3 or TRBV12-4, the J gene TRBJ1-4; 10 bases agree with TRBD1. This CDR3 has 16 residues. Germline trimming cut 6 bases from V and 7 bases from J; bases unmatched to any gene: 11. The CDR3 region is CASSPSTGTGVEKLFF. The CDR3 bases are TGTGCCAGCAGCCCCTCAACCGGGACAGGGGTTGAAAAACTGTTTTTT.

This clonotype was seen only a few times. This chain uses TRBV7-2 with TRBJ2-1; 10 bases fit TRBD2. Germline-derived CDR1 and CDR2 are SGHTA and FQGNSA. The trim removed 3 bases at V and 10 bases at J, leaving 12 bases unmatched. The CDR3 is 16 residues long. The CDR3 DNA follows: TGTGCCAGCAGCTTCCGGACTAGCGGTTCCCTTGTGGAGCAGTTCTTC. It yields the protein CASSFRTSGSLVEQFF.

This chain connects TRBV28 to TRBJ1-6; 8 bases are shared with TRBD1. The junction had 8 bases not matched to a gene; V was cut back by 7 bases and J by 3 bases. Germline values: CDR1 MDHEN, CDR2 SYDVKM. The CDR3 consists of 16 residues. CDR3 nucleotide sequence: TGTGCCAGCATAGACAGGGGACGACTCTATAATTCACCCCTCCACTTT. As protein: CASIDRGRLYNSPLHF.

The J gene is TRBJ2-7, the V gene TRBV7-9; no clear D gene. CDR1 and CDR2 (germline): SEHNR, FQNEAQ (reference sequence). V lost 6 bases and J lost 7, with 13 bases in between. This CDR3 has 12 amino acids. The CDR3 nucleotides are TGTGCCAGCAGTTACACCCCGCGGGAGCAGTACTTC. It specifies CASSYTPREQYF.

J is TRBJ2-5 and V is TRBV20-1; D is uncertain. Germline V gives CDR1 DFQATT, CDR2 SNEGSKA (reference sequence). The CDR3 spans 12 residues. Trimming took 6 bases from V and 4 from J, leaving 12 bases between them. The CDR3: CSAQMQLETQYF. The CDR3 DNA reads TGCAGTGCCCAAATGCAGTTAGAGACCCAGTACTTC.

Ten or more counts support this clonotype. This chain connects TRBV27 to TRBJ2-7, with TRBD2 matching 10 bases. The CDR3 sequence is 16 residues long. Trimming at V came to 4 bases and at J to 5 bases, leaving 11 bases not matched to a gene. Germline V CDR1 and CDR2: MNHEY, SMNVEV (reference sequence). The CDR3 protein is CASSSGRLAGKDEQYF. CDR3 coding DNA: TGTGCCAGCAGTTCGGGGCGACTAGCGGGTAAGGACGAGCAGTACTTC.

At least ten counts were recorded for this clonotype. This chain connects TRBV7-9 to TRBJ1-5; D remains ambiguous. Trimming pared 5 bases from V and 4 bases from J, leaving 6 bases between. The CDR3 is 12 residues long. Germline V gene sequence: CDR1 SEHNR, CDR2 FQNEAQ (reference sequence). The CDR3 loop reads CASSRPNQPQHF. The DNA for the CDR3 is TGTGCCAGCAGCCGGCCGAATCAGCCCCAGCATTTT.

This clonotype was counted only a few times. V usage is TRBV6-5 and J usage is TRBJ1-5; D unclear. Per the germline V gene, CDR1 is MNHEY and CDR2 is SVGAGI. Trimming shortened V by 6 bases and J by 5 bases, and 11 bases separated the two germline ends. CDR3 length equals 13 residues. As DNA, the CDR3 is TGTGCCAGCAGCGAGAGGCCCGATCAGCCCCAGCATTTT. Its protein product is CASSERPDQPQHF.

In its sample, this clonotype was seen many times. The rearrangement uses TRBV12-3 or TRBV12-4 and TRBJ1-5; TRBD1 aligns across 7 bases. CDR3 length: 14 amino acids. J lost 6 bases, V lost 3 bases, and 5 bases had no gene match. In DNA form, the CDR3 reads TGTGCCAGCAGTTTGGGACAGTTAGGTCAGCCCCAGCATTTT. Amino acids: CASSLGQLGQPQHF.

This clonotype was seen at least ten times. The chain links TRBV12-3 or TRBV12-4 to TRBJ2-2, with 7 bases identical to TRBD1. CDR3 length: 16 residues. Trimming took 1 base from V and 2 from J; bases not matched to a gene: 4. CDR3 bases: TGTGCCAGCAGTTTAGGTCAGGGGGTTAACACCGGGGAGCTGTTTTTT. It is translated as CASSLGQGVNTGELFF.

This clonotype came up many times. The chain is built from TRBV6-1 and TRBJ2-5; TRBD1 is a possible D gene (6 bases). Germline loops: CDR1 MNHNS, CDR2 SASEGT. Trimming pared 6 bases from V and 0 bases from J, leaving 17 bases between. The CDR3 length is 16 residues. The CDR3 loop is CASSPGTNPYQETQYF. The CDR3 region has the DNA TGTGCCAGCAGCCCCGGGACAAACCCTTACCAAGAGACCCAGTACTTC.

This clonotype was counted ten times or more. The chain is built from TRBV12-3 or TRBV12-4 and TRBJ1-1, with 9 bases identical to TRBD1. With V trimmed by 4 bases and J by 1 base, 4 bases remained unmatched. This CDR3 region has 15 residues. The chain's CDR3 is CASSSRQGGNTEAFF. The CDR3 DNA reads TGTGCCAGCAGTTCCAGACAGGGGGGGAACACTGAAGCTTTCTTT.

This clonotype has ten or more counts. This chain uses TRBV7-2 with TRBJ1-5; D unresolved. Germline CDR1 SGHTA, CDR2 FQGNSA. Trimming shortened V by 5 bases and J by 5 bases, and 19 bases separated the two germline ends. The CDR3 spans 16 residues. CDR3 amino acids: CASSLNAGRPDQPQHF. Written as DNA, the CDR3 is TGTGCCAGCAGCCTCAACGCAGGCCGGCCAGATCAGCCCCAGCATTTT.

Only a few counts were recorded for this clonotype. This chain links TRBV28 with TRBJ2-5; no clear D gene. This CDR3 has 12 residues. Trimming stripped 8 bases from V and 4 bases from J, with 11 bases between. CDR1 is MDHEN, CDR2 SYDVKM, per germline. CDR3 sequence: CASGPQAETQYF. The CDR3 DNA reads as TGTGCCAGCGGGCCGCAGGCAGAGACCCAGTACTTC.

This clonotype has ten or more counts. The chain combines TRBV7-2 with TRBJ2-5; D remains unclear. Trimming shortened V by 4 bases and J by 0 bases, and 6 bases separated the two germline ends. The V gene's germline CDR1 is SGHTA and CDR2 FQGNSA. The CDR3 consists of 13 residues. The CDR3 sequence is CASSSSYQETQYF. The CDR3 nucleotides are TGTGCCAGCAGCTCCTCATACCAAGAGACCCAGTACTTC.

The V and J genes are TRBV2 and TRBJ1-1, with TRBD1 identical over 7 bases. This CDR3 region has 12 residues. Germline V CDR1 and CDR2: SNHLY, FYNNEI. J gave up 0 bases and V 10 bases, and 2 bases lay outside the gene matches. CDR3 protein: CAKGQMNTEAFF. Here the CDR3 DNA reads TGTGCCAAGGGACAGATGAACACTGAAGCTTTCTTT.

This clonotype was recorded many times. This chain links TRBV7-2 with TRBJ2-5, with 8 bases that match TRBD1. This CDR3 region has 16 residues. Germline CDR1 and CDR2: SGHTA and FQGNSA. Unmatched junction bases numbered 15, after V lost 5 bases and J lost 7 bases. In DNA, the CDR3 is TGTGCCAGCAGCGCTAGACAGGGGTGGGCCAAAGGGACCCAGTACTTC. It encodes CASSARQGWAKGTQYF.

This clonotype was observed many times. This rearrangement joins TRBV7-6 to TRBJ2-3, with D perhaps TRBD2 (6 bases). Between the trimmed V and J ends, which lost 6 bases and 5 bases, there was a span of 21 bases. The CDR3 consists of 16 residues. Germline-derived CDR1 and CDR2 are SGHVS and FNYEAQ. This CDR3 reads CASSEDSGAYGDTQYF. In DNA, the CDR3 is TGTGCCAGCAGTGAAGACTCGGGAGCGTATGGAGATACGCAGTATTTT.

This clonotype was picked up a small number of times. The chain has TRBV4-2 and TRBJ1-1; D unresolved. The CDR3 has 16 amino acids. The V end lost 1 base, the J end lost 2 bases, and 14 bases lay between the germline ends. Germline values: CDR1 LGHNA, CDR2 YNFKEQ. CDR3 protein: CASSQVLSGSNTEAFF. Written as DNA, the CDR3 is TGTGCCAGCAGCCAAGTATTATCCGGGAGTAACACTGAAGCTTTCTTT.

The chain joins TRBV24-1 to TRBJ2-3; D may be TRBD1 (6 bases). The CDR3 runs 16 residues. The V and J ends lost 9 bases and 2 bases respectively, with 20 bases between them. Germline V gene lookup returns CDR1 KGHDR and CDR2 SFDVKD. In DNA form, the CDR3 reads TGTGCCACCGCCCCCGGAACAGGGACCCACACAGATACGCAGTATTTT. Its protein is CATAPGTGTHTDTQYF.

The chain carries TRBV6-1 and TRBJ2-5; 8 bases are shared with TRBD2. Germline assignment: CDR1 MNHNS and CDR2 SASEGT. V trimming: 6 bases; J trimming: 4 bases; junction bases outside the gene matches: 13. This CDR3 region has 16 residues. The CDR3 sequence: CASSDSGEGVRETQYF. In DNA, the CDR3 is TGTGCCAGCAGCGATAGCGGGGAGGGAGTAAGAGAGACCCAGTACTTC.

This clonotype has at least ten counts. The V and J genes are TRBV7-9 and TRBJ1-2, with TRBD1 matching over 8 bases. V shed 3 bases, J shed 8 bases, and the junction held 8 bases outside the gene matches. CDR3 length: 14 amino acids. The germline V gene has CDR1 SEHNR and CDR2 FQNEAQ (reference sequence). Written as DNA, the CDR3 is TGTGCCAGCAGCTTCGCGAGGACAGGGAGCGGCTACACCTTC. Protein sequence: CASSFARTGSGYTF.

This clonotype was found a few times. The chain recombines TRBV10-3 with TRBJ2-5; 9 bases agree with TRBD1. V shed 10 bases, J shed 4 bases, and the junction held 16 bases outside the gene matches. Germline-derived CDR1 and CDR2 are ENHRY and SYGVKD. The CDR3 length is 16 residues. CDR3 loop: CATNSRTGGERETQYF. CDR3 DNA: TGTGCCACCAACTCCAGAACAGGGGGCGAGAGAGAGACCCAGTACTTC.

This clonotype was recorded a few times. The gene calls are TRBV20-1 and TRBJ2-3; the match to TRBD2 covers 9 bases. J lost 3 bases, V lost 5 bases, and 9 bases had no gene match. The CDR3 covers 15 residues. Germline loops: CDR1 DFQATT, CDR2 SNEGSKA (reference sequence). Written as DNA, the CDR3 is TGCAGTGCTGGAACCAGCGGGGGGCTGACAGATACGCAGTATTTT. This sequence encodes CSAGTSGGLTDTQYF.

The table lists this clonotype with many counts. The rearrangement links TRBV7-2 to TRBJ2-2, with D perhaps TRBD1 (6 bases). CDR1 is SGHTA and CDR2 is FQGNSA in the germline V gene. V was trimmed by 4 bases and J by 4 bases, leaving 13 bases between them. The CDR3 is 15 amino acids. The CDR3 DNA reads TGTGCCAGCAGCTCCCGTCTAGGGGGCACCGGGGAGCTGTTTTTT. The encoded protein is CASSSRLGGTGELFF.

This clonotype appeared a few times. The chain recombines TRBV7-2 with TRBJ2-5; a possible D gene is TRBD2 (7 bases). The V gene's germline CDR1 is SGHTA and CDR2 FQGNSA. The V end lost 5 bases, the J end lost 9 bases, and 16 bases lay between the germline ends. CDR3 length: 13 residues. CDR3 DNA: TGTGCCAGCAGCCCGGGGAGGGGGGAGTCCCAGTACTTC. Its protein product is CASSPGRGESQYF.

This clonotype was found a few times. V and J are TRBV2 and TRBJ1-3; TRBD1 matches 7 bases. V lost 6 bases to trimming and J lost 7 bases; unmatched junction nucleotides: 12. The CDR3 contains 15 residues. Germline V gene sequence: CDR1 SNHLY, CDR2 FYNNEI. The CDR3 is CASRDPTGNRNTIYF. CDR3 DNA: TGTGCCAGCAGGGATCCGACAGGGAATCGGAACACCATATATTTT. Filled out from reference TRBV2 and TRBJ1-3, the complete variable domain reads EPEVTQTPSHQVTQMGQEVILRCVPISNHLYFYWYRQILGQKVEFLVSFYNNEISEKSEIFDDQFSVERPDGSNFTLKIRSTKLEDSAMYFCASRDPTGNRNTIYFGEGSWLTVV.

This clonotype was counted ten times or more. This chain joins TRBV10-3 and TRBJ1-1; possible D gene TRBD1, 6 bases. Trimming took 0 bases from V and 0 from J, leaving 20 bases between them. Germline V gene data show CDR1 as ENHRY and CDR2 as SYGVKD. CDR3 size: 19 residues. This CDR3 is CAISESNFWDTTMNTEAFF. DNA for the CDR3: TGTGCCATCAGTGAGTCGAATTTTTGGGACACCACAATGAACACTGAAGCTTTCTTT.

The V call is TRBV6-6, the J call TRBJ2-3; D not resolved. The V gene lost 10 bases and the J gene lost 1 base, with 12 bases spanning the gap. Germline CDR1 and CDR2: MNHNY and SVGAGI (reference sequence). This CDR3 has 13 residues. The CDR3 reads CAIREVGTDTQYF. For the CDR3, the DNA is TGTGCCATAAGGGAAGTAGGCACAGATACGCAGTATTTT.